The clone carrying this TCR beta chain has only a few counts. Antigen: not known. The data derive from a study of regulatory T cells in long-lasting Graves disease. Study results and caveats: Persistent patients shared more public clonotypes (fewer than 3,000) than newly diagnosed patients (about 940). There were preferences for TRBV28, TRBJ1-2 and TRBJ2-5 in persistent disease.

Time point indicated: persistent/refractory GD, antithyroid drugs over 5 years with positive TRAb. From RNA extracted from PBMCs, the TCR library was made. Patients all came to the study from an endocrinology department in Xi'an, China. Building of the TCR beta libraries involved iRepertoire HTBI primers and Arm-PCR of CDR3 regions. One entry per CDR3 protein results from TCRdb running MiXCR on the multiplex PCR reads. Of around 400,000 distinct CDR3 sequences in the sample, approximately 25% were seen once. Germline CDR1 WSHSY, CDR2 SAAADI. The CDR3 extends over 13 amino acids. Trimming shortened V by 4 bases and J by 6 bases, and 13 bases separated the two germline ends.

The source is a woman aged 35 to 49 with Graves disease. This material consisted of peripheral blood mononuclear cells (PBMCs), taken when the disease was refractory, from a patient treated with antithyroid drugs. The chain carries TRBV10-2 and TRBJ2-7; a possible D gene is TRBD1 (5 bases). The DNA of the CDR3 is TGCGCCAGCAGTGGGACAAGCCTCGGCGAGCAGTACTTC. Residues: CASSGTSLGEQYF.